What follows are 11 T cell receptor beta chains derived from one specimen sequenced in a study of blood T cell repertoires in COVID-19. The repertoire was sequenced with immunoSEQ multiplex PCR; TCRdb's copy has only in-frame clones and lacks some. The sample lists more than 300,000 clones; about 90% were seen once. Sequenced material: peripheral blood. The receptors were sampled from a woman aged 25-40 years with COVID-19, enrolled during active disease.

Written as DNA, the CDR3 is TGTGCCAGCAGTTTAGACAGGGTCACTGAAGCTTTCTTT. As protein: CASSLDRVTEAFF. The chain couples TRBV28 to TRBJ1-1, with 7 bases that match TRBD1. Germline V gives CDR1 MDHEN, CDR2 SYDVKM. There are 13 residues in the CDR3. Germline trimming cut 2 bases from V and 4 bases from J; bases unmatched to any gene: 1.

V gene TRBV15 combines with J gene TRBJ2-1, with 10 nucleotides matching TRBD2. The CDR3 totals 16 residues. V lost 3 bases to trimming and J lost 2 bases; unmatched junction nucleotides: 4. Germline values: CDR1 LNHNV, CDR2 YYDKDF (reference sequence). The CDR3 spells CATSSDGLAAYNEQFF. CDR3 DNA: TGTGCCACCAGCAGCGACGGACTAGCGGCCTACAATGAGCAGTTCTTC.

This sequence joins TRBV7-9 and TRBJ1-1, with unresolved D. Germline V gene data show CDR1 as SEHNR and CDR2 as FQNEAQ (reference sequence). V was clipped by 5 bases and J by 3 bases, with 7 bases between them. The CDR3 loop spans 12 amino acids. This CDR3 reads CASSRFDTEAFF. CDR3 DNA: TGTGCCAGCAGCCGTTTTGACACTGAAGCTTTCTTT.

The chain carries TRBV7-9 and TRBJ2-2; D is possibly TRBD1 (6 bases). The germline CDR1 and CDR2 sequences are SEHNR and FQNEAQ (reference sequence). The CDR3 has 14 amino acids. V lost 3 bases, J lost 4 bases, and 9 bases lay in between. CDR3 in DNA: TGTGCCAGCAGCTTGCTAGGGGGCACCGGGGAGCTGTTTTTT. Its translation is CASSLLGGTGELFF.

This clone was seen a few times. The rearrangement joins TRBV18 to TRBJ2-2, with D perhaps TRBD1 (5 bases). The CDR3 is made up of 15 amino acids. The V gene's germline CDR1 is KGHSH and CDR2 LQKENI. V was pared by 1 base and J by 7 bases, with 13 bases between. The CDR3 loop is CASSPQSRASGELFF. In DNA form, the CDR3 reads TGTGCCAGCTCACCACAGTCCAGGGCCAGCGGGGAGCTGTTTTTT.

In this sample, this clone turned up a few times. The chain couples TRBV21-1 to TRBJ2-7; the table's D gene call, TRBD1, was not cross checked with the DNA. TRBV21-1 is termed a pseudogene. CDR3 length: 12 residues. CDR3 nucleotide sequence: TGTGCCAGCGGCCAGGTGTCCTACGAGCAGTACTTC. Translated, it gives CASGQVSYEQYF.

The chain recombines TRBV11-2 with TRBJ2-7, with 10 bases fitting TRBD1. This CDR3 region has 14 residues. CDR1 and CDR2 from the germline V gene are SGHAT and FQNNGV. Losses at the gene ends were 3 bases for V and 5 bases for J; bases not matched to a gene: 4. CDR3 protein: CASSFGQGGNEQYF. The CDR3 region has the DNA TGTGCCAGCAGCTTTGGACAGGGGGGGAACGAGCAGTACTTC.

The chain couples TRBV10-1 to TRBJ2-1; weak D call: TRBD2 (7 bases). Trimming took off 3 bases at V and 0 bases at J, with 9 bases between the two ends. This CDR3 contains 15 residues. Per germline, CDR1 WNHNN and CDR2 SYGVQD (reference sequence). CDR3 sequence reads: CASSERGGSYNEQFF. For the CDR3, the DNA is TGCGCCAGCAGTGAAAGGGGGGGCTCCTACAATGAGCAGTTCTTC.

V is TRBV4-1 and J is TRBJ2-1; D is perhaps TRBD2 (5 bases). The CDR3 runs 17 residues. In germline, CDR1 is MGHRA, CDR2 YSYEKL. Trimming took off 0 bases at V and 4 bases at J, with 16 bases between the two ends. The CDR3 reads CASSQEAEGGPYNEQFF. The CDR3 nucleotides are TGCGCCAGCAGCCAAGAGGCCGAGGGCGGGCCGTACAATGAGCAGTTCTTC.

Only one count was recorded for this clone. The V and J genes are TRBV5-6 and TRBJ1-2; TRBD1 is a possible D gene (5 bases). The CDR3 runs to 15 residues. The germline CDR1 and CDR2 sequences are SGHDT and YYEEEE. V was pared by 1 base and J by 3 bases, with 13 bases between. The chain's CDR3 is CASSLQGARYYGYTF. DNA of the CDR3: TGTGCCAGCAGCTTGCAGGGCGCAAGGTACTATGGCTACACCTTC.

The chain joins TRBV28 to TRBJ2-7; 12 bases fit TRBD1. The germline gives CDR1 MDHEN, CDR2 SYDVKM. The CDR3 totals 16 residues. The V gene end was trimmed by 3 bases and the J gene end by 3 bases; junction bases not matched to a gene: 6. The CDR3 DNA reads TGTGCCAGCAGTTTCGCCGGGACAGGGGGCTTCTACGAGCAGTACTTC. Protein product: CASSFAGTGGFYEQYF.